The 7 T cell receptor beta chains given below trace back to one sample, sequenced in a study of cytomegalovirus exposure and HLA in healthy donors. Use of 60 Vbeta and 13 Jbeta primers characterized the PCR. The table came from immunoSEQ multiplex PCR; TCRdb's copy has only in-frame clones and leaves some out. The data contain approximately 190,000 clones, nearly 80% of them singletons. The sequenced sample was PBMCs. The source of these receptors is a woman between 25 and 40 years old in good health and CMV-seropositive.

The chain recombines TRBV25-1 with TRBJ2-5; D gene ambiguous. The CDR3 has 14 residues. Germline assignment: CDR1 MGHDK and CDR2 SYGVNS. V was pared by 2 bases and J by 1 base, with 8 bases between. The CDR3 bases are TGTGCCAGCAGTGAAGCGGTCTTCCAAGAGACCCAGTACTTC. This sequence encodes CASSEAVFQETQYF.

V and J are TRBV27 and TRBJ2-7, with 11 bases identical to TRBD1. Unmatched junction bases numbered 2, after V lost 6 bases and J lost 4 bases. Germline V CDR1 and CDR2: MNHEY, SMNVEV (reference sequence). The CDR3 totals 13 residues. CDR3 sequence: CASSRDRGYEQYF. CDR3 DNA sequence: TGTGCCAGCAGCCGGGACAGGGGGTACGAGCAGTACTTC.

Regarding this clone: Germline is not matched at one junction end, which may reflect a read error. The chain employs TRBV4-1 and TRBJ2-1; D unresolved. This CDR3 region has 14 residues. Germline-derived CDR1 and CDR2 are MGHRA and YSYEKL. CDR3 DNA sequence: TGCGCCAGCAGCCAAGATCACCGAGCAGCCCGGGTGGTCTTC. It is translated as CASSQDHRAARVVF.

The chain recombines TRBV25-1 with TRBJ2-1; weak D call: TRBD2 (6 bases). Germline loops: CDR1 MGHDK, CDR2 SYGVNS. This CDR3 contains 13 residues. V shed 3 bases and J shed 12 bases, with 15 bases lying between them. The CDR3, as DNA: TGTGCCAGCAGTGATCTTCTAGCGTCGAGGCAGTTCTTC. Its translation: CASSDLLASRQFF.

The chain links TRBV7-3 to TRBJ2-1; TRBD2 aligns across 11 bases. The germline V gene has CDR1 SGHTA and CDR2 FQGTGA. V lost 4 bases, J lost 4 bases, and 3 bases stayed unmatched. The CDR3 extends over 15 amino acids. The CDR3 coding sequence is TGTGCCAGCAGCTCGACTAGCGGGGTGTACAATGAGCAGTTCTTC. This codes for CASSSTSGVYNEQFF.

The chain employs TRBV11-2 and TRBJ2-1; 14 bases line up with TRBD2. The CDR3 covers 17 residues. CDR1 and CDR2 from the germline V gene are SGHAT and FQNNGV. Trimming cost V 3 bases and J 6 bases; bases outside gene matches: 7. CDR3 in amino acids: CASSFPVGLAGVNEQFF. The CDR3 DNA reads as TGTGCCAGCAGCTTCCCCGTGGGACTAGCGGGGGTCAATGAGCAGTTCTTC.

This chain joins TRBV27 and TRBJ2-3, with 8 bases fitting TRBD2. The CDR3 has 15 residues. Germline trimming cut 8 bases from V and 2 bases from J; bases unmatched to any gene: 9. Germline V gives CDR1 MNHEY, CDR2 SMNVEV (reference sequence). The CDR3 coding sequence is TGTGCCAGCCGACGGGGGGGGCTCCACACAGATACGCAGTATTTT. Translation: CASRRGGLHTDTQYF.